This is a list of T cell receptor beta chains from one sample in a study of T cells in Graves' hyperthyroidism and ophthalmopathy. TCRdb redid the calling of the multiplex PCR reads with MiXCR, one entry per CDR3 protein. The sample consists of hundreds of thousands of distinct CDR3 sequences, around 39% of them appearing once. Sequencing was performed on blood. The receptors come from a young man with Graves' hyperthyroidism. The CDR3 runs from the conserved cysteine through the conserved F or W. The D gene is left open where the match is weak. A row's size may be missing; if present it is once, few, many or a size class.

V gene,D gene,clone size,J gene,CDR3 protein,CDR3 DNA
TRBV19,.,few,TRBJ2-5,CASSIDPSGRQETQYF,TGTGCCAGTAGTATTGATCCTTCGGGGCGACAAGAGACCCAGTACTTC
TRBV5-8,TRBD1,.,TRBJ1-5,CASSIGQGTKQPQHF,TGTGCCAGCAGCATTGGACAGGGGACGAAACAGCCCCAGCATTTT
TRBV9,.,few,TRBJ2-2,CASGTAAGELFF,TGTGCCAGCGGCACAGCTGCCGGGGAGCTGTTTTTT
TRBV20-1,TRBD1,many,TRBJ2-5,CSAIEGAEETQYF,TGCAGTGCTATCGAGGGGGCAGAGGAGACCCAGTACTTC
TRBV19,.,.,TRBJ1-1,CASSIGSRRGTNTEAFF,TGTGCCAGTAGTATAGGATCCCGGCGGGGGACGAACACTGAAGCTTTCTTT
TRBV7-2,TRBD1,many,TRBJ2-2,CASSPPGTGVRTGELFF,TGTGCCAGCAGCCCACCCGGGACAGGGGTCCGCACCGGGGAGCTGTTTTTT
TRBV29-1,TRBD1,.,TRBJ1-2,CSARGGDGYGYTF,TGCAGCGCCCGAGGGGGCGACGGCTATGGCTACACCTTC
TRBV25-1,TRBD1,many,TRBJ1-1,CASGPQGQAFF,TGTGCCAGCGGACCACAGGGGCAGGCTTTCTTT
TRBV2,.,.,TRBJ1-1,CASRNRVTEAFF,TGTGCCAGCAGAAACAGGGTAACTGAAGCTTTCTTT
TRBV6-1,.,.,TRBJ1-1,CASSEEAHTEAFF,TGTGCCAGCAGTGAAGAGGCCCACACTGAAGCTTTCTTT
TRBV2,.,many,TRBJ1-2,CASSRDGPNYGYTF,TGTGCCAGCAGCCGGGACGGCCCCAACTATGGCTACACCTTC
TRBV12-3/TRBV12-4,.,few,TRBJ1-6,CASSLDRPSALHF,TGTGCCAGCAGTCTTGACAGGCCCTCGGCCCTCCACTTT
TRBV9,.,.,TRBJ1-1,CASSVEGELMNTEAFF,TGTGCCAGCAGCGTAGAGGGGGAGCTAATGAACACTGAAGCTTTCTTT
TRBV6-5,.,.,TRBJ1-5,CASSYSDGSGAQHF,TGTGCCAGCAGTTACTCCGATGGGTCTGGAGCCCAGCATTTT
TRBV10-3,TRBD1,.,TRBJ1-4,CAISGDRVEEKLFF,TGTGCCATCAGTGGGGACAGGGTAGAAGAAAAACTGTTTTTT
TRBV9,.,many,TRBJ1-5,CASSDRDTNQPQHF,TGTGCCAGCAGCGACCGGGACACCAATCAGCCCCAGCATTTT
TRBV29-1,.,.,TRBJ1-6,CSVADSRDSPLHF,TGCAGCGTTGCGGACAGCAGAGATTCACCCCTCCACTTT
TRBV6-5,.,.,TRBJ1-1,CASSYSQYTEAFF,TGTGCCAGCAGTTATTCACAGTACACTGAAGCTTTCTTT
TRBV10-3,.,.,TRBJ1-5,CAISGSTAGVQPQHF,TGTGCCATCAGTGGGTCGACAGCCGGGGTTCAGCCTCAGCATTTT
TRBV7-6,TRBD1,.,TRBJ2-7,CASGLQGAREQYF,TGTGCCAGCGGCTTACAGGGGGCACGGGAGCAGTACTTC
TRBV20-1,.,.,TRBJ1-5,CSVSRGLLQPQHF,TGCAGTGTATCAAGGGGACTGTTGCAGCCCCAGCATTTT
TRBV29-1,.,many,TRBJ2-7,CSVEFGLTHEQYF,TGCAGCGTTGAGTTCGGGCTAACCCACGAGCAGTACTTC
TRBV10-3,.,.,TRBJ1-1,CASSYSYSGDNTEAFF,TGTGCCAGCAGTTACTCTTACTCCGGTGATAACACTGAAGCTTTCTTT
TRBV20-1,TRBD1,.,TRBJ2-7,CSAYGQGTYEQYF,TGCAGTGCTTACGGACAGGGTACCTACGAGCAGTACTTC
TRBV10-3,.,.,TRBJ2-7,CAISGSGEQYF,TGTGCCATCAGTGGGTCCGGGGAGCAGTACTTC
TRBV2,.,.,TRBJ1-3,CASSEVGISSSGNTIYF,TGTGCCAGCAGTGAAGTGGGGATCTCGAGCTCTGGAAACACCATATATTTT
TRBV9,.,.,TRBJ2-6,CASSAGPGSGANVLTF,TGTGCCAGCAGCGCAGGCCCCGGGTCTGGGGCCAACGTCCTGACTTTC
TRBV7-2,TRBD2,.,TRBJ2-7,CASSQDASGIVYEQYF,TGCGCCAGCAGCCAAGATGCTAGCGGGATTGTTTACGAGCAGTACTTC